Listed below are T cell receptor beta chains from one sample, sequenced in a study of graft-versus-host responses after intestinal transplantation. Their target antigens are unknown. Assay: immunoSEQ multiplex PCR; the TCRdb copy retains only in-frame clones and omits some. The profile shows over 80,000 clones, 91% of them singletons. Source: unstimulated CD4+ T cells sorted from spleen or lymph node cells, taken before transplant. These receptors came from a human donor who was the organ donor for an intestinal transplant. The CDR3 runs from the conserved cysteine through the conserved F or W. The D gene is left open where the match is weak. Only part of the rows carry a size: once, few, many, or a class if the clone is expanded.

V gene	J gene	CDR3 length	clone size	D gene	CDR3 protein	CDR3 DNA
TRBV7-6	TRBJ2-7	15	.	TRBD2	CASSPGLAGAGEQYF	TGTGCCAGCAGCCCGGGACTAGCGGGGGCAGGGGAGCAGTACTTC
TRBV27	TRBJ1-5	17	.	TRBD1	CASRTHPEDRANQPQHF	TGTGCCAGCAGGACCCACCCGGAGGACAGGGCCAATCAGCCCCAGCATTTT
TRBV20-1	TRBJ1-2	9	.	.	CSASATGTF	TGCAGTGCTAGTGCTACAGGAACCTTC
TRBV6-1	TRBJ2-6	19	.	.	CASSEARWGRTSGANVLTF	TGTGCCAGCAGTGAAGCGCGTTGGGGGCGAACCTCTGGGGCCAACGTCCTGACTTTC
TRBV11-2	TRBJ1-1	17	.	TRBD1	CASSPDRDRVSNTEAFF	TGTGCCAGCAGCCCAGACCGGGACAGGGTTTCGAACACTGAAGCTTTCTTT
TRBV7-3	TRBJ1-6	15	.	TRBD1	CASSAGTAENSPLHF	TGTGCCAGCAGCGCCGGGACAGCCGAGAATTCACCCCTCCACTTT
TRBV4-1	TRBJ1-5	13	few	.	CASSQDGNQPQHF	TGCGCCAGCAGCCAAGACGGCAATCAGCCCCAGCATTTT
TRBV7-9	TRBJ2-2	17	.	TRBD1	CASSASGTGGFAGELFF	TGTGCCAGCAGCGCCTCCGGGACAGGGGGCTTTGCCGGGGAGCTGTTTTTT
TRBV27	TRBJ2-5	16	.	.	CASSHRRASPQETQYF	TGTGCCAGCAGCCACCGGCGGGCTAGCCCCCAAGAGACCCAGTACTTC
TRBV18	TRBJ1-3	20	.	TRBD1	CASSPYSRQGGDHSGNTIYF	TGTGCCAGCTCACCGTACTCCCGACAGGGGGGGGATCACTCTGGAAACACCATATATTTT
TRBV2	TRBJ2-5	15	.	TRBD2	CASRSLAGGRETQYF	TGTGCCAGCAGGTCCCTGGCGGGGGGGCGGGAGACCCAGTACTTC
TRBV7-2	TRBJ2-1	18	.	TRBD2	CASSWGRGTSGGLNEQFF	TGTGCCAGCAGCTGGGGGAGGGGGACTAGCGGGGGCCTCAATGAGCAGTTCTTC
TRBV5-6	TRBJ2-3	17	few	TRBD2	CASSLLGTSGGTDTQYF	TGTGCCAGCAGCTTGCTCGGGACTAGCGGGGGCACAGATACGCAGTATTTT
TRBV7-6	TRBJ1-1	15	.	.	CASSLSYSMNTEAFF	TGTGCCAGCAGCTTAAGCTACAGCATGAACACTGAAGCTTTCTTT
TRBV27	TRBJ2-1	16	.	.	CASTRSNTRRLSEQFF	TGTGCCAGCACCCGTTCTAATACGAGGCGGTTAAGTGAGCAGTTCTTC
TRBV19	TRBJ1-5	12	.	.	CASSADRQPQHF	TGTGCCAGTAGTGCCGACAGGCAGCCCCAGCATTTT
TRBV27	TRBJ1-5	16	once	TRBD1	CASSATTGWINQPQHF	TGTGCCAGCAGTGCCACGACAGGGTGGATCAATCAGCCCCAGCATTTT
TRBV5-1	TRBJ2-5	14	.	.	CASSFFASQETQYF	TGCGCCAGCAGCTTCTTCGCCAGTCAAGAGACCCAGTACTTC
TRBV7-3	TRBJ2-1	13	.	TRBD2	CASSPKGLAHQFF	TGTGCCAGCAGCCCTAAAGGACTAGCCCATCAGTTCTTC
TRBV19	TRBJ1-1	13	few	.	CASTPTGGTEAFF	TGTGCCAGTACTCCGACAGGTGGAACTGAAGCTTTCTTT
TRBV7-9	TRBJ1-1	15	.	TRBD1	CASSLVGQGFAEAFF	TGTGCCAGCAGCTTAGTAGGACAGGGCTTCGCTGAAGCTTTCTTT
TRBV6-5	TRBJ1-1	13	.	.	CASSYEAGTEAFF	TGTGCCAGCAGTTACGAGGCTGGCACTGAAGCTTTCTTT
TRBV7-3	TRBJ1-1	15	.	.	CASSFSGGYGTEAFF	TGTGCCAGCAGCTTCAGTGGGGGGTACGGAACTGAAGCTTTCTTT
TRBV4-2	TRBJ2-2	13	.	.	CASSQVATGELFF	TGTGCCAGCAGCCAAGTAGCCACCGGGGAGCTGTTTTTT
TRBV27	TRBJ2-1	16	.	TRBD1	CASSFLTGAGSNEQFF	TGTGCCAGCAGTTTCCTGACAGGGGCTGGAAGCAATGAGCAGTTCTTC
TRBV27	TRBJ2-3	18	.	.	CASSFKYRPGWDTDTQYF	TGTGCCAGCAGTTTTAAATATCGACCAGGGTGGGACACAGATACGCAGTATTTT
TRBV6-5	TRBJ2-2	14	.	.	CASSYFGDTGELFF	TGTGCCAGCAGTTACTTTGGAGACACCGGGGAGCTGTTTTTT
TRBV27	TRBJ1-5	12	.	TRBD1	CASSFLGQAQHF	TGTGCCAGCAGTTTTTTGGGACAGGCCCAGCATTTT
TRBV6-1	TRBJ2-1	15	.	TRBD2	CASRERGFLNNEQFF	TGTGCCAGCAGGGAGCGGGGCTTCCTCAACAATGAGCAGTTCTTC
TRBV11-2	TRBJ2-2	15	.	.	CASSKGQPNTGELFF	TGTGCCAGCAGCAAGGGGCAACCGAACACCGGGGAGCTGTTTTTT
TRBV4-1	TRBJ2-3	18	.	TRBD1	CASSQHPGQGLDTDTQYF	TGCGCCAGCAGCCAACACCCGGGACAGGGTTTGGACACAGATACGCAGTATTTT
TRBV2	TRBJ1-5	13	.	.	CASGQGGNQPQHF	TGTGCCAGCGGCCAAGGGGGAAATCAGCCCCAGCATTTT
TRBV27	TRBJ1-5	16	.	.	CASSTLRGKRNQPQHF	TGTGCCAGCAGTACTCTCCGAGGGAAAAGGAATCAGCCCCAGCATTTT
TRBV2	TRBJ1-2	14	.	.	CASTLYPGNYGYTF	TGTGCCAGCACCCTGTATCCGGGAAACTATGGCTACACCTTC
TRBV15	TRBJ2-3	15	.	TRBD1	CATSNLGQVTDTQYF	TGTGCCACCAGCAATCTGGGACAGGTCACAGATACGCAGTATTTT
TRBV7-6	TRBJ1-3	15	.	.	CASSLDRISGNTIYF	TGTGCCAGCAGCTTAGACAGGATCTCTGGAAACACCATATATTTT
TRBV27	TRBJ1-1	14	.	TRBD1	CASSLQGANTEAFF	TGTGCCAGCAGTTTACAGGGGGCGAACACTGAAGCTTTCTTT
TRBV30	TRBJ1-1	13	.	.	CAWRTRVNTEAFF	TGTGCCTGGAGAACCAGGGTAAATACTGAAGCTTTCTTT
TRBV5-1	TRBJ2-2	15	.	TRBD1	CASSFTGGNTGELFF	TGCGCCAGCAGCTTTACAGGGGGCAACACCGGGGAGCTGTTTTTT